Below are 6 T cell receptor beta chains sequenced from a single sample in a study of identical twins. TCRdb used MiXCR to reprocess the 5' RACE reads, holding one entry per CDR3 protein. This table has fewer than 250,000 distinct CDR3 sequences, roughly a tenth appearing once. The sequencing sample was made of memory (CD45RO+) T cells sorted from blood. Every receptor here comes from a woman between 18 and 30 years old in good health.

The J gene is TRBJ2-2, the V gene TRBV6-5, with 8 nucleotides matching TRBD2. There are 17 residues in the CDR3. The germline V gene encodes CDR1 MNHEY and CDR2 SVGAGI. Losses at the gene ends were 3 bases for V and 2 bases for J; bases not matched to a gene: 8. This chain's CDR3 is CASSYRGGGRNTGELFF. DNA of the CDR3: TGTGCCAGCAGTTATAGAGGCGGGGGGCGAAACACCGGGGAGCTGTTTTTT.

This clonotype showed up just a few times. V gene TRBV20-1 combines with J gene TRBJ1-2; D remains unclear. This CDR3 has 12 residues. Trimming stripped 0 bases from V and 8 bases from J, with 10 bases between. CDR1 DFQATT and CDR2 SNEGSKA come from the germline V gene (reference sequence). The CDR3 DNA reads as TGCAGTGCTAGAGATCTGGTTCTGGGCTACACCTTC. Protein sequence: CSARDLVLGYTF.

The chain links TRBV19 to TRBJ2-1; D may be TRBD2 (6 bases). This CDR3 has 15 residues. The V end was cut by 3 bases, the J end by 3 bases, with 12 bases between. Germline V gene data show CDR1 as LNHDA and CDR2 as SQIVND (reference sequence). The CDR3 DNA sequence: TGTGCCAGTAGTATGGGGGGTTCATACTACAATGAGCAGTTCTTC. Protein: CASSMGGSYYNEQFF.

This clonotype came up a few times. The rearrangement joins TRBV7-9 to TRBJ2-3, with 9 bases fitting TRBD2. The V gene end was trimmed by 5 bases and the J gene end by 1 base; junction bases not matched to a gene: 4. Germline CDR1 SEHNR, CDR2 FQNEAQ (reference sequence). The CDR3 spans 15 residues. This CDR3 reads CASSTRGGGTDTQYF. CDR3 sequence (DNA): TGTGCCAGCAGCACGCGGGGGGGCGGCACAGATACGCAGTATTTT.

The chain links TRBV12-3 or TRBV12-4 to TRBJ2-7, with 8 bases lining up with TRBD1. Germline trimming cut 6 bases from V and 5 bases from J; bases unmatched to any gene: 6. This CDR3 contains 13 residues. This CDR3 is CASRLGRGHEQYF. CDR3 nucleotides: TGTGCCAGCAGACTAGGCAGGGGGCACGAGCAGTACTTC.

The chain carries TRBV11-2 and TRBJ2-7; 8 nucleotides line up with TRBD1. V was pared by 5 bases and J by 3 bases, with 6 bases of the junction left unmatched. Germline V gene lookup returns CDR1 SGHAT and CDR2 FQNNGV. This CDR3 comprises 14 residues. The CDR3: CASSRQGLLYEQYF. The CDR3 DNA reads as TGTGCCAGCAGCAGACAGGGGTTGCTCTACGAGCAGTACTTC.